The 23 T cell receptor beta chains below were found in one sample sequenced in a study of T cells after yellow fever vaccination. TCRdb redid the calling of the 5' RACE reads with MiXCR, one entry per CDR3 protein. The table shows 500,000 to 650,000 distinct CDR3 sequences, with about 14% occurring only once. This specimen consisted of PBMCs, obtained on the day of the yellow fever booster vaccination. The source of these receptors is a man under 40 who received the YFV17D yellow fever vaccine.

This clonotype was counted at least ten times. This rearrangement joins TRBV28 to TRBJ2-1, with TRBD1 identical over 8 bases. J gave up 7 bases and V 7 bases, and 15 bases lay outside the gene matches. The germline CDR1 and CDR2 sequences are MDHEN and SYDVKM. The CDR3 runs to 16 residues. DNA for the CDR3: TGTGCCAGCAATGAAGGATGGACAGGGAGGTCTAATGAGCAGTTCTTC. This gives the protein CASNEGWTGRSNEQFF.

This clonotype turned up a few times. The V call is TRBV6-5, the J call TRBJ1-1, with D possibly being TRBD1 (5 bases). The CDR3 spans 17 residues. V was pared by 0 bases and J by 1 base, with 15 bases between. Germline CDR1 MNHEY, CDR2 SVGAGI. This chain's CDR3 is CASSYSKGARGNTEAFF. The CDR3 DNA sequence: TGTGCCAGCAGTTACTCGAAAGGGGCGCGGGGGAACACTGAAGCTTTCTTT.

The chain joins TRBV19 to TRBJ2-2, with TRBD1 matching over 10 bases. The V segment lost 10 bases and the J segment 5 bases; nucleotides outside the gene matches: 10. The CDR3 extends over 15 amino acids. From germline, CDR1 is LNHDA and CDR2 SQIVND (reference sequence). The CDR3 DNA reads TGTGCCACCCGACAGGGGGCAGGAGGAACCGGGGAGCTGTTTTTT. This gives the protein CATRQGAGGTGELFF.

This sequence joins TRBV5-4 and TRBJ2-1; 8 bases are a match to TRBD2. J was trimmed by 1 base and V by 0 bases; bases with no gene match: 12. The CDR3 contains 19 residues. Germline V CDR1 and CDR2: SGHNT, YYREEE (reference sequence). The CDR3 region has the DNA TGTGCCAGCAGCTTGGCCCCTAGCGGGCGCGGCCGGTCCTACAATGAGCAGTTCTTC. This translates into CASSLAPSGRGRSYNEQFF.

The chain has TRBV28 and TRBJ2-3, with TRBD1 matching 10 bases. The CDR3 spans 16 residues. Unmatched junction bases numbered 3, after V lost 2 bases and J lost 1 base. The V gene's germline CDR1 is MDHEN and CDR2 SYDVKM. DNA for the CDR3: TGTGCCAGCAGTTTAGTCGGACAGGGGGGCACAGATACGCAGTATTTT. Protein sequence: CASSLVGQGGTDTQYF. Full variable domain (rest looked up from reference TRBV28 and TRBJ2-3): DVKVTQSSRYLVKRTGEKVFLECVQDMDHENMFWYRQDPGLGLRLIYFSYDVKMKEKGDIPEGYSVSREKKERFSLILESASTNQTSMYLCASSLVGQGGTDTQYFGPGTRLTVL.

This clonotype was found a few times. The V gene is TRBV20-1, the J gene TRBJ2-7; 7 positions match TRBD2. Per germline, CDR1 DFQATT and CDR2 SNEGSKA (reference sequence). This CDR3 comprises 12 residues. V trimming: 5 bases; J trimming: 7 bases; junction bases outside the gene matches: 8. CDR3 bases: TGCAGTGCTTCGAGCGGGGCTCGTGAGCAGTACTTC. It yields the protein CSASSGAREQYF.

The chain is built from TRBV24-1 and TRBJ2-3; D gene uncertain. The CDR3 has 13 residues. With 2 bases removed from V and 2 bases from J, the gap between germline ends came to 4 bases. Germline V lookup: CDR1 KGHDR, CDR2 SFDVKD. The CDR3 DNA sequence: TGTGCCACCAGTGATTCTTCCACAGATACGCAGTATTTT. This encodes CATSDSSTDTQYF.

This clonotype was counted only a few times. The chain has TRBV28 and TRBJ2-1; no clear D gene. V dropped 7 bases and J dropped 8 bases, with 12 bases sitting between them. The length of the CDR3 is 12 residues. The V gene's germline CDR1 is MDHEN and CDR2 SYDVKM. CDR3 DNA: TGTGCCAGCACTAGGTCTTTCTATGAGCAGTTCTTC. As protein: CASTRSFYEQFF.

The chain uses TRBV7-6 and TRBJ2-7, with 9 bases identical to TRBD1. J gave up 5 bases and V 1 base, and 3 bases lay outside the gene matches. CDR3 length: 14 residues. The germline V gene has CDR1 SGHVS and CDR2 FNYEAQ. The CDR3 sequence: CASSLEDRGNEQYF. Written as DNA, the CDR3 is TGTGCCAGCAGCTTAGAGGACAGGGGCAACGAGCAGTACTTC.

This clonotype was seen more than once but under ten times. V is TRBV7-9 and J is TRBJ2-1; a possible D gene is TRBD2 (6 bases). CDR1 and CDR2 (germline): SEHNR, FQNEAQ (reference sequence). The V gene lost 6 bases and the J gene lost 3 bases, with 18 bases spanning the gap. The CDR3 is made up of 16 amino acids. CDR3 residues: CASSLGRGSFYNEQFF. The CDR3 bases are TGTGCCAGCAGTTTGGGGCGGGGTAGCTTCTACAATGAGCAGTTCTTC.

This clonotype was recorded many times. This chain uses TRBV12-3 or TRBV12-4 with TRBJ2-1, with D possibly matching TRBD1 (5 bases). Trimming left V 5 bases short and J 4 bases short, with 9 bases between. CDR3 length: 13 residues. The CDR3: CASSADRYNEQFF. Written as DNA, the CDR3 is TGTGCCAGCAGTGCCGACAGATACAATGAGCAGTTCTTC.

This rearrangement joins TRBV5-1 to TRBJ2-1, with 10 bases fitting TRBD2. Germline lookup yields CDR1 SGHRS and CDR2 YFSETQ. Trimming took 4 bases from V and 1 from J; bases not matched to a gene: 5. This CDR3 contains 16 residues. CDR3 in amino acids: CASSQLAGVSYNEQFF. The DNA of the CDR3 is TGCGCCAGCAGCCAGCTAGCGGGAGTGTCCTACAATGAGCAGTTCTTC.

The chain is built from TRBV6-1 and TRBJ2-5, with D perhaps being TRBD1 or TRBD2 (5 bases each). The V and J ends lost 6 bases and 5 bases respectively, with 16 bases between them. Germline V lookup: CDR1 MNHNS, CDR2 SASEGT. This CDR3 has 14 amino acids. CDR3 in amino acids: CASSPSWGSETQYF. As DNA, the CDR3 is TGTGCCAGCAGCCCCTCGTGGGGGTCGGAGACCCAGTACTTC.

The CDR3, as DNA: TGCGCCAGCAGCCAAGTAGGAGGAGTCTATGGCTACACCTTC. Amino acid sequence: CASSQVGGVYGYTF. V usage is TRBV4-1 and J usage is TRBJ1-2; D ambiguous. Germline CDR1 reads MGHRA; CDR2 reads YSYEKL. Trimming removed 1 base at V and 4 bases at J, with 10 bases between. The CDR3 is made up of 14 amino acids.

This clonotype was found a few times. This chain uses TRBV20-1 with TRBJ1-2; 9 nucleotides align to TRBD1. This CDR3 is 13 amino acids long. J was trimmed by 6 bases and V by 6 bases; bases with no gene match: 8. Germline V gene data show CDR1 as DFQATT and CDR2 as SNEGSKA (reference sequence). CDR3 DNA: TGCAGTGCGAAGGTTGGGACAGGGCATGGCTACACCTTC. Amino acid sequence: CSAKVGTGHGYTF.

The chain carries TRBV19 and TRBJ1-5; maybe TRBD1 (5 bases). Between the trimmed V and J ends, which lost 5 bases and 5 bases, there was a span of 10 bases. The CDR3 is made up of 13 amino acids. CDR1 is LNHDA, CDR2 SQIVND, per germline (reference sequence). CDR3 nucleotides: TGTGCCAGTAGTGTCGACAGCTATCAGCCCCAGCATTTT. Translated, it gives CASSVDSYQPQHF.

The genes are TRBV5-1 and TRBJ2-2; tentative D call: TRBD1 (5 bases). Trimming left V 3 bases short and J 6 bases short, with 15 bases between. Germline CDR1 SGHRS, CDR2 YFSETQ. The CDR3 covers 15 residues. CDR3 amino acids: CASSSRDTIPGELFF. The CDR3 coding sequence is TGCGCCAGCAGCTCCAGGGATACAATTCCCGGGGAGCTGTTTTTT.

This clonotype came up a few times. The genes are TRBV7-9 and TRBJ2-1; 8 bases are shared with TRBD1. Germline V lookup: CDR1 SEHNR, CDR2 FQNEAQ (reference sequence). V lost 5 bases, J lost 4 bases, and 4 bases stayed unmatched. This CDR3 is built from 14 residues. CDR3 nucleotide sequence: TGTGCCAGCAGCCGCCGGGACAGGTACAATGAGCAGTTCTTC. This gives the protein CASSRRDRYNEQFF.

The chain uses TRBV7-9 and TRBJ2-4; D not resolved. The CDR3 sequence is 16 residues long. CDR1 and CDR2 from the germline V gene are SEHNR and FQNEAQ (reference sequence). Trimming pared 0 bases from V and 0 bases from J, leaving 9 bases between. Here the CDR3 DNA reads TGTGCCAGCAGCTTAGCGCCCCTTCTAGCCAAAAACATTCAGTACTTC. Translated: CASSLAPLLAKNIQYF.

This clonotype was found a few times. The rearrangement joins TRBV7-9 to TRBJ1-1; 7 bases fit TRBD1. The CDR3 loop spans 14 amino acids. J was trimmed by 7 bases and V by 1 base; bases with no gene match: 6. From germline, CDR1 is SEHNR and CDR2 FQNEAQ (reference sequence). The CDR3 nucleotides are TGTGCCAGCAGCTTAGAGACAGGGAAGGTTGAAGCTTTCTTT. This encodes CASSLETGKVEAFF.

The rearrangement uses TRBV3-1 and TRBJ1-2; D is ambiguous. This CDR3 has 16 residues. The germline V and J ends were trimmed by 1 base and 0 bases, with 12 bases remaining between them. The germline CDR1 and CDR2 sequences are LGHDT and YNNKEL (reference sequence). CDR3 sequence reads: CASSQGVVRANYGYTF. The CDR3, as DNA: TGTGCCAGCAGCCAAGGAGTGGTCAGAGCTAACTATGGCTACACCTTC.

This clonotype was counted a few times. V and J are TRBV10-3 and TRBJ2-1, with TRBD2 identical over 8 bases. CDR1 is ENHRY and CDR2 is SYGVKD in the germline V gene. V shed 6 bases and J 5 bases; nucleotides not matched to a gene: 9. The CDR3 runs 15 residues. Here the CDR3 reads CAISGNLAGDNEQFF. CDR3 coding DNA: TGTGCCATCAGCGGAAATCTAGCGGGCGACAATGAGCAGTTCTTC.

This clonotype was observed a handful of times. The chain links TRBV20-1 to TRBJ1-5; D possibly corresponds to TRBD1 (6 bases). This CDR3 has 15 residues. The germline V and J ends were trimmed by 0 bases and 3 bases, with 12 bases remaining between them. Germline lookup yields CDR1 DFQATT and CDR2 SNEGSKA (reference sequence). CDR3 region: CSARDGDRTNQPQHF. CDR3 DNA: TGCAGTGCTAGAGATGGCGACAGGACCAATCAGCCCCAGCATTTT.